The 10 T cell receptor beta chains below all came from one sample that was sequenced in a study of T cell responses to AZD1222 COVID-19 vaccine. Using immunoSEQ multiplex PCR, the repertoire was profiled, and TCRdb retains in-frame clones only, with some absent. Of 50,000 to 55,000 clones in the sample, roughly 80% were seen once. The material sequenced was peripheral blood, taken on day 0 of AZD1222 vaccination. The receptors derive from an adult in good health.

The chain couples TRBV6-5 to TRBJ1-2, with a tentative D call TRBD1 (5 bases). V lost 7 bases, J lost 8 bases, and 17 bases lay in between. Per the germline V gene, CDR1 is MNHEY and CDR2 is SVGAGI. This CDR3 has 13 amino acids. CDR3 sequence (DNA): TGTGCCAGCATAAAGGGGCTCACCGGCGGCTACACCTTC. It codes for CASIKGLTGGYTF.

This rearrangement joins TRBV9 to TRBJ1-4; D is unresolved. Germline V CDR1 and CDR2: SGDLS, YYNGEE. This CDR3 is built from 16 residues. Between the trimmed V and J ends, which lost 4 bases and 6 bases, there was a span of 19 bases. The CDR3 coding sequence is TGTGCCAGCAGCCCTCGAGGGTACAGCGTTGATGAAAAACTGTTTTTT. It yields the protein CASSPRGYSVDEKLFF.

The CDR3 DNA is TGTGCCAGCAGTTCGGACAGGGGAAGAAACACCATATATTTT. This encodes CASSSDRGRNTIYF. This chain connects TRBV5-4 to TRBJ1-3, with 9 bases matching TRBD1. V trimming: 5 bases; J trimming: 5 bases; junction bases outside the gene matches: 5. The germline V gene encodes CDR1 SGHNT and CDR2 YYREEE (reference sequence). The CDR3 consists of 14 residues.

The V gene is TRBV11-2, the J gene TRBJ1-2; D call uncertain. Germline loops: CDR1 SGHAT, CDR2 FQNNGV. V lost 0 bases to trimming and J lost 6 bases, with 8 bases between them. The CDR3 consists of 13 residues. CDR3 protein: CASSLDLGNGYTF. The CDR3 coding sequence is TGTGCCAGCAGCTTAGATTTGGGGAATGGCTACACCTTC.

CDR3 DNA sequence: TGCGCCAGCAGCCAAGACAGAGTCGGGACAGGGACTCAGCCCCAGCATTTT. Encoded protein: CASSQDRVGTGTQPQHF. The chain employs TRBV4-1 and TRBJ1-5; 9 positions agree with TRBD1. The CDR3 loop spans 17 amino acids. Losses at the gene ends were 0 bases for V and 6 bases for J; bases not matched to a gene: 9. Per the germline V gene, CDR1 is MGHRA and CDR2 is YSYEKL.

This rearrangement joins TRBV5-6 to TRBJ2-7, with D possibly TRBD1 on 8 matching bases. There are 15 residues in the CDR3. V lost 2 bases to trimming and J lost 2 bases, with 14 bases between them. Germline loops: CDR1 SGHDT, CDR2 YYEEEE. This CDR3 is CASSLTGGGPYEQYF. The CDR3 nucleotides read TGTGCCAGCAGCTTAACAGGGGGGGGACCCTACGAGCAGTACTTC.

The chain carries TRBV25-1 and TRBJ1-1, with D possibly being TRBD1 (6 bases). Germline assignment: CDR1 MGHDK and CDR2 SYGVNS. V lost 4 bases and J 4 bases, leaving 16 bases between the germline ends. The CDR3 has 15 amino acids. The CDR3, as DNA: TGTGCCAGCAGTGTGATGGGGGCGCGTATCACTGAAGCTTTCTTT. It translates to CASSVMGARITEAFF.

The V and J genes are TRBV5-1 and TRBJ2-5; 9 bases fit TRBD1. Unmatched junction bases numbered 10, after V lost 5 bases and J lost 5 bases. Germline V gene data show CDR1 as SGHRS and CDR2 as YFSETQ. This CDR3 is built from 15 residues. CDR3 sequence reads: CASSSAQGTGETQYF. CDR3 nucleotides: TGCGCCAGCAGTTCGGCCCAGGGGACAGGGGAGACCCAGTACTTC.

V is TRBV5-1 and J is TRBJ1-4, with D unclear. In germline, CDR1 is SGHRS, CDR2 YFSETQ. There are 14 residues in the CDR3. V was clipped by 1 base and J by 8 bases, with 12 bases between them. The CDR3 here is CASSLSVQREKLFF. CDR3 DNA sequence: TGCGCCAGCAGCTTGTCTGTTCAGAGGGAAAAACTGTTTTTT.

The chain couples TRBV24-1 to TRBJ2-2, with D perhaps TRBD1 (6 bases). Germline CDR1 KGHDR, CDR2 SFDVKD. V was shortened by 3 bases and J by 2 bases, with 9 bases between the two germline ends. The length of the CDR3 is 15 residues. The CDR3 region is CATSDADRNTGELFF. CDR3 in DNA: TGTGCCACCAGTGATGCGGACAGAAACACCGGGGAGCTGTTTTTT.